This T cell receptor beta chain was observed in a study of control samples from healthy donors and cancer patients. Using immunoSEQ multiplex PCR, the repertoire was profiled, and TCRdb retains in-frame clones only, with some absent. Counted here are approximately 99,000 clones, about 80% occurring once; the ten biggest clones make up approximately 7%. The sequence derives from a man between 18 and 35 years old in good health. The material sequenced was blood.

CDR3 sequence (DNA): TGTGCCAGCAGCCGTTGGCCCCAAGAGACCCAGTACTTC. Translating gives CASSRWPQETQYF. V gene TRBV5-6 combines with J gene TRBJ2-5; D uncertain. The CDR3 has 13 residues. V lost 4 bases to trimming and J lost 1 base, with 8 bases between them. CDR1 and CDR2 from the germline V gene are SGHDT and YYEEEE.